The clone carrying this T cell receptor (beta chain) was picked up a small number of times. What it binds is not known. These patients, aged 18 to 65, had recently diagnosed hyperthyroidism lasting under 2 months. Criteria for exclusion of patients were uncontrolled infection, other autoimmune disease, pregnancy or lactation. This specimen belongs to a study of T cells in Graves' hyperthyroidism and ophthalmopathy. Overall study results and limits: Within blood appeared most thyroid clonotypes that had expanded above 0.001.

RNA transcripts were the template for amplifying TCR beta CDR3 regions. HTBI primers were employed in a first-round RT-PCR of the TCR CDR3. TCRdb analysed the multiplex PCR reads with MiXCR anew, one entry per CDR3 protein. The data show over 200,000 distinct CDR3 sequences, with about 15% seen just once and about an eighth held by the top ten. The CDR3 covers 11 residues. The germline V gene encodes CDR1 SGDLS and CDR2 YYNGEE. V was cut by 8 bases and J by 6 bases, with 12 bases left in between. V is TRBV9 and J is TRBJ2-7; D possibly uses TRBD1 or TRBD2 (5 bases each). The material sequenced was blood. The source of this sequence is a woman aged 35 to 49 with Graves' hyperthyroidism that later progressed to Graves' ophthalmopathy. CDR3 sequence (DNA): TGTGCCAGTGGGGCGGGTGGCGAGCAGTACTTC. Its translation: CASGAGGEQYF.